This passage covers 32 T cell receptor beta chains from one sample sequenced in a study of spatial heterogeneity in lung cancer. Specified time point: blood at routine non-recurrence follow-up after resection. Sequencing covered unsorted whole RNA taken from tumor, nontumor lung or frozen PBMC. TCRdb analysed the 5' RACE reads with MiXCR anew, one entry per CDR3 protein. Of roughly 120,000 distinct CDR3 sequences in the sample, more than 10% were seen once. The source material was PBMCs, sampled at follow-up. Every receptor here comes from a male donor with early-stage non-small cell lung cancer.

This clonotype was counted many times. The chain is built from TRBV29-1 and TRBJ1-3; D is ambiguous. Germline V gives CDR1 SQVTM, CDR2 ANQGSEA. The CDR3 has 15 residues. Deletions cut 6 bases from V and 0 bases from J, with 15 bases between. CDR3 residues: CSVVAGGSSGNTIYF. The CDR3 nucleotides read TGCAGCGTCGTCGCGGGCGGAAGCTCTGGAAACACCATATATTTT.

This clonotype showed up many times. This sequence joins TRBV12-3 or TRBV12-4 and TRBJ1-5; D gene unclear. CDR3 length equals 13 residues. V was trimmed by 0 bases and J by 7 bases, leaving 7 bases between them. The CDR3 loop is CASSLAGPQPQHF. CDR3 sequence (DNA): TGTGCCAGCAGTTTAGCAGGGCCGCAGCCCCAGCATTTT.

The CDR3 protein is CASSRGEGPGTDTQYF. The CDR3 nucleotides are TGTGCCAGCAGCCGGGGGGAGGGACCAGGCACAGATACGCAGTATTTT. The genes are TRBV6-5 and TRBJ2-3; 7 nucleotides align to TRBD2. From germline, CDR1 is MNHEY and CDR2 SVGAGI. This CDR3 has 16 amino acids. The junction had 10 bases not matched to a gene; V was cut back by 6 bases and J by 1 base.

The chain's CDR3 is CASSVAGGAPPLHF. CDR3 DNA: TGTGCCAGCAGTGTGGCTGGGGGCGCCCCACCCCTCCACTTT. The chain carries TRBV6-1 and TRBJ1-6, with D tentatively TRBD1 (6 bases). Germline loops: CDR1 MNHNS, CDR2 SASEGT. This CDR3 comprises 14 residues. V was clipped by 4 bases and J by 11 bases, with 15 bases between them.

This chain links TRBV20-1 with TRBJ1-6; 7 nucleotides agree with TRBD1. CDR3 length: 15 residues. CDR1 and CDR2 from the germline V gene are DFQATT and SNEGSKA (reference sequence). V was pared by 6 bases and J by 7 bases, with 12 bases of the junction left unmatched. The CDR3 coding sequence is TGCAGTGCGAGGAGTAGGACAGGAGGGAATTCACCCCTCCACTTT. This encodes CSARSRTGGNSPLHF.

This clonotype was seen at least ten times. The gene calls are TRBV27 and TRBJ2-5, with a tentative D call TRBD2 (6 bases). The germline V gene has CDR1 MNHEY and CDR2 SMNVEV (reference sequence). The germline V and J ends were trimmed by 3 bases and 1 base, with 12 bases remaining between them. The CDR3 spans 15 residues. CDR3: CASSFLGGSQETQYF. The CDR3, as DNA: TGTGCCAGCAGTTTCCTTGGGGGGTCCCAAGAGACCCAGTACTTC.

This clonotype was counted between two and nine times. This chain uses TRBV6-5 with TRBJ1-2, with D uncertain. This CDR3 comprises 14 residues. Trimming took off 0 bases at V and 1 base at J, with 6 bases between the two ends. Germline assignment: CDR1 MNHEY and CDR2 SVGAGI. The CDR3 DNA reads as TGTGCCAGCAGTTACTCGGAAGATAACTATGGCTACACCTTC. It is translated as CASSYSEDNYGYTF.

This clonotype was counted only a few times. This rearrangement joins TRBV12-3 or TRBV12-4 to TRBJ1-5; 8 nucleotides line up with TRBD1. CDR3 length: 14 amino acids. J gave up 6 bases and V 7 bases, and 8 bases lay outside the gene matches. This chain's CDR3 is CASTLGTGGQPQHF. CDR3 nucleotides: TGTGCCAGCACCTTGGGGACAGGCGGTCAGCCCCAGCATTTT.

This clonotype came up a few times. This rearrangement joins TRBV7-9 to TRBJ1-3; 7 nucleotides line up with TRBD1. J lost 6 bases, V lost 5 bases, and 13 bases had no gene match. There are 16 residues in the CDR3. Per germline, CDR1 SEHNR and CDR2 FQNEAQ (reference sequence). CDR3 sequence (DNA): TGTGCCAGCAGCCTTGACAGGACAGGCAAAGAAAACACCATATATTTT. Amino acid sequence: CASSLDRTGKENTIYF.

In this sample, this clonotype turned up many times. V is TRBV28 and J is TRBJ2-6, with a weak D call TRBD2 (5 bases). V lost 5 bases to trimming and J lost 3 bases, with 20 bases between them. The CDR3 extends over 18 amino acids. From germline, CDR1 is MDHEN and CDR2 SYDVKM. The CDR3 region is CASSLPLRRLVGANVLTF. The DNA of the CDR3 is TGTGCCAGCAGTCTCCCTCTCCGGAGGTTAGTTGGGGCCAACGTCCTGACTTTC. The full variable domain, completed using reference TRBV28 and TRBJ2-6, is DVKVTQSSRYLVKRTGEKVFLECVQDMDHENMFWYRQDPGLGLRLIYFSYDVKMKEKGDIPEGYSVSREKKERFSLILESASTNQTSMYLCASSLPLRRLVGANVLTFGAGSRLTVL.

This clonotype was picked up many times. The chain recombines TRBV20-1 with TRBJ1-2, with 7 bases that match TRBD1. In germline, CDR1 is DFQATT, CDR2 SNEGSKA (reference sequence). The length of the CDR3 is 14 residues. Trimming cost V 2 bases and J 8 bases; bases outside gene matches: 11. The CDR3 is CSARLHRGSRGYTF. The CDR3 DNA sequence: TGCAGTGCTAGACTGCACAGGGGATCTCGAGGCTACACCTTC.

This clonotype occurred many times. V is TRBV24-1 and J is TRBJ2-3; D may be TRBD2 (5 bases). The V gene's germline CDR1 is KGHDR and CDR2 SFDVKD. The CDR3 consists of 16 residues. Trimming shortened V by 0 bases and J by 4 bases, and 13 bases separated the two germline ends. The CDR3 loop is CATSDLQAGVSDTQYF. The CDR3 region has the DNA TGTGCCACCAGTGATTTGCAGGCCGGGGTGTCAGATACGCAGTATTTT.

The chain recombines TRBV28 with TRBJ1-2; unclear D gene. Germline V gives CDR1 MDHEN, CDR2 SYDVKM. This CDR3 is built from 12 residues. V was trimmed by 5 bases and J by 2 bases, leaving 6 bases between them. The chain's CDR3 is CASSQINYGYTF. CDR3 DNA: TGTGCCAGCAGTCAGATCAACTATGGCTACACCTTC.

The rearrangement uses TRBV19 and TRBJ2-1, with D possibly being TRBD1 (5 bases). This CDR3 is built from 15 residues. Trimming removed 2 bases at V and 14 bases at J, with 22 bases between. CDR1 LNHDA and CDR2 SQIVND come from the germline V gene (reference sequence). The CDR3 reads CASSIQGSFLVLKFF. CDR3 sequence (DNA): TGTGCCAGTAGTATACAGGGATCCTTCCTAGTTCTCAAGTTCTTC.

The chain is built from TRBV7-9 and TRBJ1-1, with no clear D. The CDR3 has 14 residues. Looked up from germline, CDR1 is SEHNR and CDR2 is FQNEAQ (reference sequence). Deletions cut 3 bases from V and 5 bases from J, with 13 bases between. For the CDR3, the DNA is TGTGCCAGCAGCTTTGTCGGCGATCTGACTGAAGCTTTCTTT. This codes for CASSFVGDLTEAFF.

The chain couples TRBV18 to TRBJ2-7; TRBD2 is a possible D gene (6 bases). The CDR3 runs to 13 residues. Germline CDR1 KGHSH, CDR2 LQKENI. Trimming left V 0 bases short and J 5 bases short, with 8 bases between. Written as DNA, the CDR3 is TGTGCCAGCTCACCACCGGAGGGGAACGAGCAGTACTTC. Amino acid sequence: CASSPPEGNEQYF.

Ten or more counts support this clonotype. V and J are TRBV27 and TRBJ1-1, with D possibly being TRBD1 (5 bases). The length of the CDR3 is 15 residues. V lost 3 bases and J 5 bases, leaving 16 bases between the germline ends. CDR1 and CDR2 (germline): MNHEY, SMNVEV (reference sequence). Here the CDR3 reads CASSFGRTKVTEAFF. The CDR3 DNA reads as TGTGCCAGCAGTTTTGGGAGGACAAAGGTGACTGAAGCTTTCTTT.

Only a few counts were recorded for this clonotype. The chain couples TRBV7-2 to TRBJ2-1, with D perhaps being TRBD1 or TRBD2 (6 bases each). The CDR3 is 15 residues long. CDR1 is SGHTA and CDR2 is FQGNSA in the germline V gene. Trimming shortened V by 5 bases and J by 5 bases, and 16 bases separated the two germline ends. The CDR3 here is CASSKGGTLNNEQFF. Here the CDR3 DNA reads TGTGCCAGCAGCAAGGGCGGGACACTAAACAATGAGCAGTTCTTC. The full variable domain, rest sourced from reference TRBV7-2 and TRBJ2-1, is GAGVSQSPSNKVTEKGKDVELRCDPISGHTALYWYRQSLGQGLEFLIYFQGNSAPDKSGLPSDRFSAERTGGSVSTLTIQRTQQEDSAVYLCASSKGGTLNNEQFFGPGTRLTVL.

In its sample, this clonotype was seen a few times. The rearrangement uses TRBV5-1 and TRBJ1-1, with TRBD1 matching over 9 bases. Germline V gives CDR1 SGHRS, CDR2 YFSETQ. The J segment lost 1 base and the V segment lost 2 bases, leaving 12 bases of the junction unmatched. The CDR3 consists of 18 residues. CDR3 region: CASSFTSGTGHQNTEAFF. The CDR3 bases are TGCGCCAGCAGCTTCACATCCGGGACAGGGCATCAGAACACTGAAGCTTTCTTT.

This clonotype was seen ten or more times. The rearrangement joins TRBV4-3 to TRBJ1-2, with a weak D call TRBD1 (6 bases). Trimming removed 0 bases at V and 8 bases at J, with 16 bases between. CDR1 LGHNA and CDR2 YSLEER come from the germline V gene. CDR3 length: 15 residues. The CDR3, as DNA: TGCGCCAGCAGCCAAGATCGGATGGACAGCACCGGCTACACCTTC. It translates to CASSQDRMDSTGYTF.

This clonotype was detected ten times or more. The chain combines TRBV5-5 with TRBJ2-7; D remains ambiguous. The CDR3 is made up of 12 amino acids. The V end was cut by 4 bases, the J end by 4 bases, with 9 bases between. Germline loops: CDR1 SGHKS, CDR2 YYEKEE (reference sequence). The CDR3, as DNA: TGTGCCAGCAGCCCGACGGTGTACGAGCAGTACTTC. Its translation is CASSPTVYEQYF.

The rearrangement uses TRBV7-3 and TRBJ2-2, with D maybe TRBD1 (6 bases). The CDR3 runs 14 residues. V was shortened by 5 bases and J by 5 bases, with 12 bases between the two germline ends. CDR1 is SGHTA and CDR2 is FQGTGA in the germline V gene. CDR3 in DNA: TGTGCCAGCAGCCCGGGACACCTAACCGGGGAGCTGTTTTTT. The encoded protein is CASSPGHLTGELFF.

This clonotype occurred many times. V usage is TRBV10-2 and J usage is TRBJ1-4; 8 nucleotides line up with TRBD1. CDR3 length: 15 amino acids. Germline V gene data show CDR1 as WSHSY and CDR2 as SAAADI. The J segment lost 4 bases and the V segment lost 3 bases, leaving 4 bases of the junction unmatched. The CDR3: CASSEPGGGNEKLFF. The CDR3 nucleotides are TGCGCCAGCAGTGAACCAGGGGGCGGTAATGAAAAACTGTTTTTT.

The sample holds one count of this clonotype. The chain links TRBV7-2 to TRBJ2-5; TRBD2 matches at 9 bases. The V and J ends lost 1 base and 1 base, in that order; junction bases with no gene match: 4. Germline V gene data show CDR1 as SGHTA and CDR2 as FQGNSA. The CDR3 covers 16 residues. Here the CDR3 reads CASSLGAAGGQETQYF. In DNA form, the CDR3 reads TGTGCCAGCAGCTTAGGAGCAGCGGGGGGCCAAGAGACCCAGTACTTC.

The genes are TRBV6-2 or TRBV6-3 and TRBJ1-1; no reliable D call. This CDR3 spans 15 amino acids. Per germline, CDR1 MNHEY and CDR2 SVGEGT. V was shortened by 6 bases and J by 0 bases, with 14 bases between the two germline ends. In DNA, the CDR3 is TGTGCCAGCAGCTCTACAAAACCCATGAACACTGAAGCTTTCTTT. Protein sequence: CASSSTKPMNTEAFF.

The chain carries TRBV7-2 and TRBJ1-4; 7 bases agree with TRBD1. Germline V CDR1 and CDR2: SGHTA, FQGNSA. The CDR3 has 15 amino acids. The J segment lost 5 bases and the V segment lost 5 bases, leaving 8 bases of the junction unmatched. CDR3 coding DNA: TGTGCCAGCAGCCCATCAGGGGGGCTCAATGAAAAACTGTTTTTT. This gives the protein CASSPSGGLNEKLFF. The full variable domain, its missing parts supplied by reference TRBV7-2 and TRBJ1-4, is GAGVSQSPSNKVTEKGKDVELRCDPISGHTALYWYRQSLGQGLEFLIYFQGNSAPDKSGLPSDRFSAERTGGSVSTLTIQRTQQEDSAVYLCASSPSGGLNEKLFFGSGTQLSVL.

The chain employs TRBV7-6 and TRBJ2-4, with 7 bases aligning to TRBD1. V lost 5 bases to trimming and J lost 3 bases; unmatched junction nucleotides: 4. This CDR3 contains 14 residues. Germline-derived CDR1 and CDR2 are SGHVS and FNYEAQ. In nucleotides, the CDR3 is TGTGCCAGCAGCCCCGGGACAGACAAAAACATTCAGTACTTC. Protein sequence: CASSPGTDKNIQYF.

This clonotype came up many times. This sequence joins TRBV12-3 or TRBV12-4 and TRBJ1-6; 9 bases match TRBD1. This CDR3 comprises 16 residues. J lost 6 bases, V lost 5 bases, and 8 bases had no gene match. The CDR3: CASSLSTGGVNSPLHF. In nucleotides, the CDR3 is TGTGCCAGCAGTCTCTCGACAGGGGGAGTTAATTCACCCCTCCACTTT.

The genes are TRBV9 and TRBJ2-5; D is ambiguous. V lost 0 bases and J lost 3, with 6 bases in between. Germline-derived CDR1 and CDR2 are SGDLS and YYNGEE. The CDR3 is 13 residues long. CDR3 region: CASSVESEETQYF. The CDR3 DNA reads TGTGCCAGCAGCGTAGAGTCAGAAGAGACCCAGTACTTC.

The V and J genes are TRBV3-1 and TRBJ1-2, with TRBD1 identical over 7 bases. With V trimmed by 4 bases and J by 4 bases, 6 bases remained unmatched. The CDR3 is made up of 14 amino acids. Germline lookup yields CDR1 LGHDT and CDR2 YNNKEL (reference sequence). CDR3 nucleotide sequence: TGTGCCAGCAGCCCACTGGGACAGACCTATGGCTACACCTTC. It specifies CASSPLGQTYGYTF. The entire variable domain, with the rest obtained from reference TRBV3-1 and TRBJ1-2, is as follows: DTAVSQTPKYLVTQMGNDKSIKCEQNLGHDTMYWYKQDSKKFLKIMFSYNNKELIINETVPNRFSPKSPDKAHLNLHINSLELGDSAVYFCASSPLGQTYGYTFGSGTRLTVV.

The table lists this clonotype with a few counts. The chain is built from TRBV11-2 and TRBJ2-5; no reliable D call. This CDR3 spans 15 amino acids. Trimming took off 0 bases at V and 3 bases at J, with 11 bases between the two ends. CDR1 is SGHAT, CDR2 FQNNGV, per germline. CDR3 residues: CASSLEYRAEETQYF. CDR3 DNA: TGTGCCAGCAGCTTAGAGTACAGAGCTGAAGAGACCCAGTACTTC.

This clonotype was counted at least ten times. The chain has TRBV6-5 and TRBJ2-7; the match to TRBD2 covers 12 bases. V shed 6 bases and J 6 bases; nucleotides not matched to a gene: 3. Germline V lookup: CDR1 MNHEY, CDR2 SVGAGI. This CDR3 contains 13 residues. The CDR3 spells CASRASGGAEQYF. The CDR3 DNA reads as TGTGCCAGCAGGGCTAGCGGGGGGGCCGAGCAGTACTTC.